Below, 27 T cell receptor beta chains from the same sample are listed, as sequenced in a study of cytomegalovirus exposure and HLA in healthy donors listed by TCRdb under 2017. Libraries came from the immunoSEQ multiplex PCR assay. For the multiplex PCR, a mixture combining 60 forward primers for TCR Vbeta segments and 13 reverse primers for TCR Jbeta segments was used. Held by TCRdb, this immuneACCESS table contains in-frame sequences only and omits some clones. Under half of the omission traces to an unresolved V gene where checked; the cause of the rest is unknown. The sample has approximately 200,000 clones on record, around three quarters of them singletons. The top ten clones comprise under 4.5% of the sample. The sequencing sample was made of PBMCs. The source is a woman in her twenties or thirties in good health and CMV-seropositive.

The chain couples TRBV18 to TRBJ2-2, with D perhaps TRBD2 (5 bases). The CDR3 totals 16 residues. Trimming left V 2 bases short and J 4 bases short, with 14 bases between. Germline V gene sequence: CDR1 KGHSH, CDR2 LQKENI. Here the CDR3 reads CASSPDQKRGTGELFF. Written as DNA, the CDR3 is TGTGCCAGCTCACCAGACCAGAAACGGGGCACCGGGGAGCTGTTTTTT.

The J gene is TRBJ2-4, the V gene TRBV11-3; tentative D call: TRBD1 (6 bases). The germline V and J ends were trimmed by 1 base and 4 bases, with 14 bases remaining between them. Germline CDR1 SGHNT, CDR2 YENEEA. The CDR3 covers 16 residues. The CDR3 DNA reads as TGTGCCAGCAGCTTAGGTCGGTATACAGGGAAAAACATTCAGTACTTC. Translation: CASSLGRYTGKNIQYF.

The table lists this clone with a few counts. The CDR3 reads CASKSSAGGSYEQYF. The CDR3 nucleotides read TGTGCCAGTAAGTCTTCGGCGGGAGGCTCCTACGAGCAGTACTTC. The gene calls are TRBV19 and TRBJ2-7, with TRBD2 identical over 8 bases. The germline gives CDR1 LNHDA, CDR2 SQIVND (reference sequence). V lost 7 bases and J lost 0; bases outside the gene matches: 8. This CDR3 has 15 residues.

This sequence joins TRBV25-1 and TRBJ1-4; TRBD1 matches at 7 bases. Germline V lookup: CDR1 MGHDK, CDR2 SYGVNS. J was trimmed by 2 bases and V by 4 bases; bases with no gene match: 4. The CDR3 has 15 amino acids. In DNA form, the CDR3 reads TGTGCCAGCAGTGCATACAGGGGTACTAATGAAAAACTGTTTTTT. Translating gives CASSAYRGTNEKLFF.

This clone occurred a few times. The junction departs from germline at one end; a sequencing error may be responsible. V gene TRBV11-3 combines with J gene TRBJ2-3; 7 nucleotides agree with TRBD1. The CDR3 is 14 amino acids. The germline V gene encodes CDR1 SGHNT and CDR2 YENEEA. The CDR3 coding sequence is TGTGCCAGCAGTTTAGGGGGCGCAACAGATACGCAGTATTTT. It translates to CASSLGGATDTQYF.

The V gene is TRBV5-1, the J gene TRBJ2-7; 9 bases line up with TRBD2. The V and J ends lost 0 bases and 4 bases, in that order; junction bases with no gene match: 8. Looked up from germline, CDR1 is SGHRS and CDR2 is YFSETQ. This CDR3 has 16 residues. The CDR3 loop is CASSLGLAAQVYEQYF. In DNA, the CDR3 is TGCGCCAGCAGCTTGGGACTAGCGGCCCAGGTATACGAGCAGTACTTC.

The chain combines TRBV5-1 with TRBJ2-3; tentative D call: TRBD2 (6 bases). CDR3 length equals 15 residues. V was pared by 4 bases and J by 7 bases, with 19 bases between. Germline V CDR1 and CDR2: SGHRS, YFSETQ. The CDR3 DNA sequence: TGCGCCAGCAGCCCGATCGGTAGCGGTGGATATACGCAGTATTTT. It translates to CASSPIGSGGYTQYF.

V usage is TRBV9 and J usage is TRBJ2-1; 10 bases are a match to TRBD2. Germline trimming cut 2 bases from V and 3 bases from J; bases unmatched to any gene: 2. The CDR3 runs to 15 residues. CDR1 and CDR2 (germline): SGDLS, YYNGEE. The CDR3 spells CASSVGTSDYNEQFF. The CDR3 nucleotides read TGTGCCAGCAGCGTCGGGACTAGCGACTACAATGAGCAGTTCTTC.

This clone came up a few times. The gene calls are TRBV18 and TRBJ1-1, with 10 bases identical to TRBD1. The CDR3 consists of 14 residues. The V and J ends lost 0 bases and 6 bases, in that order; junction bases with no gene match: 1. Germline CDR1 and CDR2: KGHSH and LQKENI. The CDR3 sequence: CASSPPGQGPEAFF. Written as DNA, the CDR3 is TGTGCCAGCTCACCACCGGGACAGGGGCCTGAAGCTTTCTTT.

The chain uses TRBV5-4 and TRBJ2-1; 9 nucleotides align to TRBD2. After removal of 4 bases from V and 6 bases from J, the junction contained 14 bases not matched to a gene. Germline loops: CDR1 SGHNT, CDR2 YYREEE (reference sequence). This CDR3 comprises 17 residues. The CDR3 DNA is TGTGCCAGCAGCCCCAACTCGGGACTAGCCTCTTTCAATGAGCAGTTCTTC. Encoded protein: CASSPNSGLASFNEQFF.

The V gene is TRBV4-2, the J gene TRBJ2-1, with D possibly matching TRBD2 (7 bases). V dropped 8 bases and J dropped 14 bases, with 28 bases sitting between them. The CDR3 is 15 amino acids. Germline values: CDR1 LGHNA, CDR2 YNFKEQ. The CDR3 DNA follows: TGTGCCAGCGAGATGAACCCCGGAGGGGGGGTCTTGGAGTTCTTC. This encodes CASEMNPGGGVLEFF.

This rearrangement joins TRBV5-6 to TRBJ1-1; weak D call: TRBD1 (6 bases). The CDR3 has 13 residues. The V gene's germline CDR1 is SGHDT and CDR2 YYEEEE. V lost 4 bases, J lost 7 bases, and 14 bases lay in between. This chain's CDR3 is CASSLGGLNEAFF. CDR3 sequence (DNA): TGTGCCAGCAGCCTGGGGGGGCTAAATGAAGCTTTCTTT.

This clone has just one count. This chain uses TRBV5-1 with TRBJ1-1; 8 bases are shared with TRBD1. CDR3 length equals 13 residues. Germline-derived CDR1 and CDR2 are SGHRS and YFSETQ. Trimming removed 4 bases from V and 7 bases from J; junction bases left unmatched: 6. The DNA of the CDR3 is TGCGCCAGCAGCCCAGCCAGGGGGCGTGAAGCTTTCTTT. Protein product: CASSPARGREAFF.

Regarding this clone: Germline is not matched at one junction end, which may reflect a read error. In the same sample, other DNA sequences code for this CDR3. This sequence joins TRBV2 and TRBJ1-4, with 7 bases lining up with TRBD1. CDR3 length: 12 residues. The germline V gene has CDR1 SNHLY and CDR2 FYNNEI. This CDR3 is CASSGTVEKLFF. The CDR3 DNA sequence: TGCGCCAGCAGTGGGACAGTTGAAAAACTGTTTTTT.

The chain combines TRBV2 with TRBJ1-2; 10 bases line up with TRBD1. The V and J ends lost 6 bases and 3 bases, in that order; junction bases with no gene match: 1. CDR1 and CDR2 from the germline V gene are SNHLY and FYNNEI. This CDR3 has 13 residues. The CDR3 sequence is CASSGTGDYGYTF. CDR3 sequence (DNA): TGTGCCAGCAGCGGGACAGGGGACTATGGCTACACCTTC.

The V gene is TRBV9, the J gene TRBJ1-5; D perhaps matches TRBD1 (6 bases). Deletions cut 3 bases from V and 2 bases from J, with 15 bases between. Germline CDR1 is SGDLS and CDR2 is YYNGEE. The CDR3 is 16 residues long. CDR3 residues: CASSGGGPLGNQPQHF. CDR3 bases: TGTGCCAGCAGCGGGGGGGGGCCTCTGGGCAATCAGCCCCAGCATTTT.

V and J are TRBV7-6 and TRBJ2-6; D is perhaps TRBD2 (5 bases). Trimming pared 4 bases from V and 2 bases from J, leaving 12 bases between. Germline V gives CDR1 SGHVS, CDR2 FNYEAQ. The CDR3 has 16 amino acids. As DNA, the CDR3 is TGTGCCAGCAGCTCTGCCTGGGGAGCTGGGGCCAACGTCCTGACTTTC. Translation gives CASSSAWGAGANVLTF.

CDR3 DNA: TGCGCCAGCAGCCCAAAGCGGGGGGGCCTTTCCTACGAGCAGTACTTC. This translates into CASSPKRGGLSYEQYF. The chain couples TRBV4-1 to TRBJ2-7; TRBD2 matches at 10 bases. Trimming took 4 bases from V and 1 from J; bases not matched to a gene: 7. The germline V gene encodes CDR1 MGHRA and CDR2 YSYEKL. The length of the CDR3 is 16 residues.

The V call is TRBV5-4, the J call TRBJ2-7, with TRBD1 matching over 12 bases. Germline lookup yields CDR1 SGHNT and CDR2 YYREEE (reference sequence). The V and J ends lost 5 bases and 6 bases, in that order; junction bases with no gene match: 6. This CDR3 contains 14 residues. The CDR3 DNA is TGTGCCAGCAGGATAGGGACAGGGGGCTCCGAGCAGTACTTC. It encodes CASRIGTGGSEQYF.

The chain recombines TRBV27 with TRBJ2-3; 12 bases match TRBD1. CDR3 length: 16 amino acids. J gave up 6 bases and V 6 bases, and 10 bases lay outside the gene matches. In germline, CDR1 is MNHEY, CDR2 SMNVEV (reference sequence). CDR3 sequence reads: CASSPTGTGGPDTQYF. The CDR3 DNA is TGTGCCAGCAGCCCTACCGGGACAGGGGGCCCCGATACGCAGTATTTT.

This chain joins TRBV6-6 and TRBJ2-7; 14 bases align to TRBD2. After removal of 2 bases from V and 5 bases from J, the junction contained 2 bases not matched to a gene. This CDR3 is 15 amino acids long. In germline, CDR1 is MNHNY, CDR2 SVGAGI (reference sequence). The CDR3 nucleotides are TGTGCCAGCAGTTACCGGGGACTAGCGGGAGACGAGCAGTACTTC. It specifies CASSYRGLAGDEQYF.

V is TRBV27 and J is TRBJ2-1; TRBD2 is a possible D gene (5 bases). The CDR3 consists of 15 residues. V lost 3 bases and J 4 bases, leaving 13 bases between the germline ends. Germline-derived CDR1 and CDR2 are MNHEY and SMNVEV (reference sequence). For the CDR3, the DNA is TGTGCCAGCAGTTTTTCTACGGGATTATACAATGAGCAGTTCTTC. Protein product: CASSFSTGLYNEQFF.

This clone has only one observation. The chain combines TRBV11-2 with TRBJ1-2; maybe TRBD1 (5 bases). V lost 1 base and J lost 2, with 14 bases in between. CDR3 size: 16 residues. Germline loops: CDR1 SGHAT, CDR2 FQNNGV. The CDR3 nucleotides read TGTGCCAGCAGCTTAGGGGCTATGGCAGGGAACTATGGCTACACCTTC. Its translation is CASSLGAMAGNYGYTF.

This chain connects TRBV19 to TRBJ2-1; D may be TRBD2 (6 bases). CDR3 length: 14 residues. V gave up 1 base and J gave up 4 bases, with 8 bases separating them. Germline V gene lookup returns CDR1 LNHDA and CDR2 SQIVND (reference sequence). CDR3 DNA sequence: TGTGCCAGTAGTATAGCAAGCGGGTACAATGAGCAGTTCTTC. Translation gives CASSIASGYNEQFF. Filled out from reference TRBV19 and TRBJ2-1, the complete variable domain reads DGGITQSPKYLFRKEGQNVTLSCEQNLNHDAMYWYRQDPGQGLRLIYYSQIVNDFQKGDIAEGYSVSREKKESFPLTVTSAQKNPTAFYLCASSIASGYNEQFFGPGTRLTVL.

The chain joins TRBV5-1 to TRBJ2-1, with a tentative D call TRBD2 (6 bases). CDR1 is SGHRS, CDR2 YFSETQ, per germline. Between the trimmed V and J ends, which lost 0 bases and 10 bases, there was a span of 8 bases. The CDR3 is 12 residues long. This chain's CDR3 is CASSLVGREQFF. The CDR3 DNA follows: TGCGCCAGCAGCTTGGTGGGGAGGGAGCAGTTCTTC.

The rearrangement uses TRBV6-6 and TRBJ2-7; TRBD2 aligns across 7 bases. With V trimmed by 0 bases and J by 3 bases, 2 bases remained unmatched. Germline assignment: CDR1 MNHNY and CDR2 SVGAGI (reference sequence). CDR3 length: 14 amino acids. DNA for the CDR3: TGTGCCAGCAGTTACTCCCGGGAGGACTACGAGCAGTACTTC. Amino acids: CASSYSREDYEQYF.

The rearrangement uses TRBV2 and TRBJ1-6; 7 bases agree with TRBD1. CDR1 is SNHLY, CDR2 FYNNEI, per germline. The V segment lost 8 bases and the J segment 5 bases; nucleotides outside the gene matches: 9. The CDR3 extends over 15 amino acids. The CDR3 sequence: CASVRPGTDNSPLHF. CDR3 coding DNA: TGTGCCAGCGTCCGCCCCGGGACAGATAATTCACCCCTCCACTTT.